Only a few counts were recorded for the clone carrying this T cell receptor beta chain. With 2 bases clipped from V and 0 bases from J, the junction kept 6 bases outside the gene matches. The CDR3 contains 16 residues. Germline V gives CDR1 SGHRS, CDR2 YFSETQ. TCRdb ran MiXCR on the RT-PCR reads and lists one entry per CDR3 protein. The data hold more than 600,000 distinct CDR3 sequences, with 12% to 15% observed a single time. The chain links TRBV5-1 to TRBJ2-3, with 7 bases identical to TRBD2. The sample consisted of memory CD4+ T cells from blood. This TCR came from a female donor in good health, serving as a healthy control. CDR3 sequence reads: CASSLGAGDSTDTQYF. CDR3 nucleotide sequence: TGCGCCAGCAGCTTAGGTGCGGGGGATAGCACAGATACGCAGTATTTT.